This T cell receptor (beta chain) was captured by sequencing in a study of shared clonotypes between healthy human individuals. Some clones are missing from TCRdb's copy, which holds only in-frame ones; the method was immunoSEQ multiplex PCR. Of some 1 million clones listed, 65% to 75% are singletons. This clone was seen once. Its antigen is currently unknown. The CDR3 covers 15 residues. V was pared by 7 bases and J by 4 bases, with 10 bases of the junction left unmatched. The V gene's germline CDR1 is SGHRS and CDR2 YFSETQ. Regarding the study as a whole: The sharing of 5% to 5.5% of naive CD4 clonotypes was seen across a handful of donors. Inspection by rarefaction showed sorted-subset sequencing to be incomplete despite large depth.

This TCR came from a man younger than 35 in good health. The source material was memory CD4+ T cells sorted from blood. Subset in this sample: CD45RA-negative fraction. V usage is TRBV5-1 and J usage is TRBJ2-3; TRBD1 aligns across 9 bases. The CDR3 protein is CASETTGGLADTQYF. The CDR3 DNA is TGCGCCAGCGAAACAACAGGGGGCTTAGCAGATACGCAGTATTTT.